The 9 T cell receptor beta chains listed next were all sequenced from one sample in a study of T cell changes during pregnancy in multiple sclerosis (dated by TCRdb to between 2017 and 2020). The library was obtained by the immunoSEQ multiplex PCR assay. TCRdb provides this immuneACCESS table in a form limited to in-frame rearrangements. Some clones are lacking; in checked studies, under half of them reflect an unresolved V gene, and why the rest are absent is not known. This sample holds tens of thousands of clones; over 80% were observed only once. The ten largest clones represent about 2% of the sample. Sequencing was performed on peripheral blood, taken after pregnancy. The receptor source for this set is a female donor with multiple sclerosis, enrolled in a pregnancy study.

CDR3 protein: CASSLLIMNTEAFF. The CDR3 nucleotides are TGTGCCAGCAGCCTCCTTATTATGAACACTGAAGCTTTCTTT. The chain links TRBV7-2 to TRBJ1-1; D is ambiguous. The V end was cut by 5 bases, the J end by 0 bases, with 10 bases between. CDR3 size: 14 residues. CDR1 is SGHTA, CDR2 FQGNSA, per germline.

This clone was seen a single time. V is TRBV5-1 and J is TRBJ1-2; 7 bases are shared with TRBD1. This CDR3 has 14 amino acids. Trimming took 4 bases from V and 3 from J; bases not matched to a gene: 6. Germline loops: CDR1 SGHRS, CDR2 YFSETQ. CDR3 in DNA: TGCGCCAGCAGCAGACAGGGAATGGACTATGGCTACACCTTC. Residues: CASSRQGMDYGYTF.

Details on this clone: A read error may produce the germline difference seen at one junction end. This chain connects TRBV30 to TRBJ1-2; D unresolved. CDR1 and CDR2 from the germline V gene are GTSNPN and SVGIG (reference sequence). The CDR3 spans 14 residues. In DNA, the CDR3 is TGTGCCTGGGGTCCTCCTGAAATTAACAATGGCTACACCTTC. It codes for CAWGPPEINNGYTF.

The chain recombines TRBV4-1 with TRBJ2-7; 7 bases match TRBD2. There are 17 residues in the CDR3. The germline V gene has CDR1 MGHRA and CDR2 YSYEKL. V was pared by 1 base and J by 2 bases, with 11 bases of the junction left unmatched. DNA of the CDR3: TGCGCCAGCAGCCAAGCCTCCTGGACTAGTGGTGCCTACGAGCAGTACTTC. The encoded protein is CASSQASWTSGAYEQYF.

This chain joins TRBV7-8 and TRBJ2-5; D possibly corresponds to TRBD1 (6 bases). The germline V gene has CDR1 SGHVS and CDR2 FQNEAQ. V gave up 5 bases and J gave up 0 bases, with 10 bases separating them. The CDR3 is 14 residues long. CDR3 residues: CASSRGQNQETQYF. The CDR3 region has the DNA TGTGCCAGCAGCCGAGGACAGAACCAAGAGACCCAGTACTTC. Combining the CDR3 with reference TRBV7-8 and TRBJ2-5 gives the whole variable domain GAGVSQSPRYKVAKRGQDVALRCDPISGHVSLFWYQQALGQGPEFLTYFQNEAQLDKSGLPSDRFFAERPEGSVSTLKIQRTQQEDSAVYLCASSRGQNQETQYFGPGTRLLVL.

The rearrangement joins TRBV5-1 to TRBJ2-7, with D possibly being TRBD1 (5 bases). Trimming took 0 bases from V and 0 from J, leaving 10 bases between them. Looked up from germline, CDR1 is SGHRS and CDR2 is YFSETQ. The CDR3 totals 15 residues. For the CDR3, the DNA is TGCGCCAGCAGCTTGGATCAGGGTAGCTCCTACGAGCAGTACTTC. Encoded protein: CASSLDQGSSYEQYF.

This clone was found once. This chain connects TRBV7-9 to TRBJ2-7; TRBD2 might be the D (6 bases). Trimming removed 2 bases from V and 5 bases from J, with 22 bases in between. In germline, CDR1 is SEHNR, CDR2 FQNEAQ (reference sequence). The CDR3 runs 17 residues. The CDR3 nucleotides read TGTGCCAGCAGCTTAACCCGATCGTGGAGGGACGCGAACGAGCAGTACTTC. The encoded protein is CASSLTRSWRDANEQYF.

This sequence joins TRBV6-4 and TRBJ2-7, with 10 nucleotides matching TRBD2. After removal of 3 bases from V and 2 bases from J, the junction contained 4 bases not matched to a gene. Looked up from germline, CDR1 is MRHNA and CDR2 is SNTAGT. The CDR3 covers 15 residues. The CDR3 nucleotides read TGTGCCAGCAGTGAAGCACTAGCGGGACCCTACGAGCAGTACTTC. Residues: CASSEALAGPYEQYF.

For this clone: This specimen includes other DNA sequences encoding the same CDR3. V and J are TRBV19 and TRBJ2-3; weak D call: TRBD1 (5 bases). The CDR3 sequence is 12 residues long. In germline, CDR1 is LNHDA, CDR2 SQIVND (reference sequence). Deletions cut 9 bases from V and 2 bases from J, with 9 bases between. For the CDR3, the DNA is TGTGCCAGCCGACAGTCCACAGATACGCAGTATTTT. This sequence encodes CASRQSTDTQYF. Complete variable domain (other parts from reference TRBV19 and TRBJ2-3): DGGITQSPKYLFRKEGQNVTLSCEQNLNHDAMYWYRQDPGQGLRLIYYSQIVNDFQKGDIAEGYSVSREKKESFPLTVTSAQKNPTAFYLCASRQSTDTQYFGPGTRLTVL.